Below are 27 T cell receptor beta chains sequenced from a single sample in a study of T cell repertoires in cytomegalovirus infection. Which antigens these TCRs recognize remains unknown. TCRdb reprocessed the reads via MiXCR and lists one record per CDR3 protein. The profile shows fewer than 650,000 distinct CDR3 sequences, about 39% of them singletons. The input for sequencing was cultured PBMCs, taken from culture after CMV antigen stimulation. These receptors originate from a human donor in good health (CMV status not recorded). Some clones in this sample may be carry-over from other donors' samples.

This clonotype was seen a few times. The rearrangement links TRBV7-2 to TRBJ2-7; 8 bases line up with TRBD2. CDR1 is SGHTA, CDR2 FQGNSA, per germline. The CDR3 is 13 residues long. With V trimmed by 6 bases and J by 5 bases, 6 bases remained unmatched. CDR3 loop: CASRGAGDDEQYF. In nucleotides, the CDR3 is TGTGCCAGCAGAGGAGCGGGGGATGACGAGCAGTACTTC.

The DNA for the CDR3 is TGTGCCAGCAGCTTAGGGGCCTTAACCGGGACTAGCGGGAGTCGGGCGTTCTTC. Its protein is CASSLGALTGTSGSRAFF. The V gene is TRBV7-9, the J gene TRBJ2-1; 14 bases fit TRBD2. Germline-derived CDR1 and CDR2 are SEHNR and FQNEAQ (reference sequence). The CDR3 has 18 residues. V trimming: 1 base; J trimming: 15 bases; junction bases outside the gene matches: 17.

This chain links TRBV27 with TRBJ1-5; D is unresolved. Between the trimmed V and J ends, which lost 3 bases and 6 bases, there was a span of 15 bases. This CDR3 spans 15 amino acids. Germline CDR1 is MNHEY and CDR2 is SMNVEV (reference sequence). CDR3 residues: CASSFGSSHTQPQHF. The DNA of the CDR3 is TGTGCCAGCAGTTTCGGGAGCTCACACACTCAGCCCCAGCATTTT.

At least ten counts were recorded for this clonotype. The chain carries TRBV7-2 and TRBJ2-7, with a weak D call TRBD1 (6 bases). Germline V CDR1 and CDR2: SGHTA, FQGNSA. V was cut by 5 bases and J by 3 bases, with 17 bases left in between. This CDR3 spans 15 amino acids. This chain's CDR3 is CASSRRGTQGYEQYF. The CDR3 DNA reads TGTGCCAGCAGCCGTCGAGGGACACAGGGCTACGAGCAGTACTTC.

This chain links TRBV19 with TRBJ1-5; 9 positions match TRBD1. V lost 5 bases to trimming and J lost 1 base; unmatched junction nucleotides: 12. CDR1 is LNHDA and CDR2 is SQIVND in the germline V gene (reference sequence). The CDR3 length is 18 residues. Here the CDR3 reads CASSEQGAMYGSNQPQHF. The CDR3 region has the DNA TGTGCCAGTAGTGAACAGGGGGCAATGTACGGAAGCAATCAGCCCCAGCATTTT.

The chain has TRBV27 and TRBJ2-2; 14 positions match TRBD2. The J segment lost 5 bases and the V segment lost 2 bases, leaving 10 bases of the junction unmatched. The germline V gene has CDR1 MNHEY and CDR2 SMNVEV (reference sequence). CDR3 size: 19 residues. The CDR3 sequence is CASSLAGGLAGVATGELFF. The CDR3 DNA is TGTGCCAGCAGTTTAGCCGGGGGACTAGCGGGAGTAGCTACCGGGGAGCTGTTTTTT.

The chain carries TRBV7-2 and TRBJ2-5; D unresolved. V was trimmed by 4 bases and J by 2 bases, leaving 17 bases between them. Germline lookup yields CDR1 SGHTA and CDR2 FQGNSA. This CDR3 has 16 residues. The CDR3 region is CASSSLYWDYQETQYF. CDR3 nucleotides: TGTGCCAGCAGCTCCTTATATTGGGATTATCAAGAGACCCAGTACTTC.

The chain combines TRBV7-9 with TRBJ1-5, with D unresolved. Trimming stripped 2 bases from V and 9 bases from J, with 11 bases between. The V gene's germline CDR1 is SEHNR and CDR2 FQNEAQ (reference sequence). This CDR3 region has 13 residues. The CDR3 DNA reads TGTGCCAGCAGCTTATTCGATGGGGTGCCCCAGCATTTT. Translation gives CASSLFDGVPQHF.

V and J are TRBV7-8 and TRBJ1-2; no clear D. In germline, CDR1 is SGHVS, CDR2 FQNEAQ. V lost 5 bases, J lost 2 bases, and 9 bases lay in between. The CDR3 extends over 13 amino acids. The CDR3 protein is CASSPLPNYGYTF. CDR3 nucleotide sequence: TGTGCCAGCAGCCCCCTTCCGAACTATGGCTACACCTTC.

This clonotype was counted a single time. This sequence joins TRBV14 and TRBJ1-6, with a weak D call TRBD1 (6 bases). Germline-derived CDR1 and CDR2 are SGHDN and FVKESK. There are 15 residues in the CDR3. Trimming removed 4 bases at V and 8 bases at J, with 15 bases between. Here the CDR3 DNA reads TGTGCCAGCAGCCCAAATACAGGGTTCGATTCACCCCTCCACTTT. Encoded protein: CASSPNTGFDSPLHF.

The genes are TRBV2 and TRBJ2-1; D gene unclear. The V end lost 5 bases, the J end lost 0 bases, and 11 bases lay between the germline ends. The CDR3 contains 15 residues. Germline V CDR1 and CDR2: SNHLY, FYNNEI. The CDR3 spells CASSYQVSSYNEQFF. The CDR3 DNA reads TGTGCCAGCAGTTATCAAGTGAGCTCCTACAATGAGCAGTTCTTC.

This clonotype was counted a few times. The chain is built from TRBV7-2 and TRBJ2-7, with TRBD2 matching over 9 bases. This CDR3 has 15 amino acids. V dropped 2 bases and J dropped 6; count of bases not matched to a gene: 8. Germline V gene data show CDR1 as SGHTA and CDR2 as FQGNSA. The CDR3 is CASSLMVHSGSEQYF. CDR3 bases: TGTGCCAGCAGCTTAATGGTCCATAGCGGGAGCGAGCAGTACTTC.

A few counts support this clonotype. The V gene is TRBV4-1, the J gene TRBJ1-4; unclear D gene. Germline CDR1 is MGHRA and CDR2 is YSYEKL. The CDR3 is made up of 15 amino acids. V was trimmed by 2 bases and J by 2 bases, leaving 9 bases between them. CDR3 protein: CASSQSGGTNEKLFF. The CDR3 DNA sequence: TGCGCCAGCAGCCAATCGGGAGGGACTAATGAAAAACTGTTTTTT.

V usage is TRBV18 and J usage is TRBJ2-2, with a tentative D call TRBD2 (5 bases). The CDR3 totals 14 residues. CDR1 is KGHSH, CDR2 LQKENI, per germline. V dropped 5 bases and J dropped 7 bases, with 14 bases sitting between them. The CDR3 DNA is TGTGCCAGCTCAATGGACTCCCGGGACGGGGAGCTGTTTTTT. Translated: CASSMDSRDGELFF.

For the CDR3, the DNA is TGTGCCAGCAGCGGGGGGGAGCGAGAGACCCAGTACTTC. As protein: CASSGGERETQYF. V is TRBV7-9 and J is TRBJ2-5; 7 bases are shared with TRBD2. The germline CDR1 and CDR2 sequences are SEHNR and FQNEAQ (reference sequence). This CDR3 comprises 13 residues. With V trimmed by 5 bases and J by 4 bases, 4 bases remained unmatched. The variable domain in full, completed from reference TRBV7-9 and TRBJ2-5, reads DTGVSQNPRHKITKRGQNVTFRCDPISEHNRLYWYRQTLGQGPEFLTYFQNEAQLEKSRLLSDRFSAERPKGSFSTLEIQRTEQGDSAMYLCASSGGERETQYFGPGTRLLVL.

The chain is built from TRBV18 and TRBJ2-5; D gene ambiguous. The CDR3 totals 14 residues. Per germline, CDR1 KGHSH and CDR2 LQKENI. Trimming removed 0 bases from V and 5 bases from J, with 10 bases in between. The DNA of the CDR3 is TGTGCCAGCTCACCACCGCTCGCAACGGAGACCCAGTACTTC. It is translated as CASSPPLATETQYF.

In its sample, this clonotype was seen a few times. The chain is built from TRBV4-1 and TRBJ2-3; the D is unclear. Germline V gene lookup returns CDR1 MGHRA and CDR2 YSYEKL. With 1 base removed from V and 3 bases from J, the gap between germline ends came to 11 bases. This CDR3 region has 15 residues. The CDR3 loop reads CASSQAPLGTDTQYF. The CDR3, as DNA: TGCGCCAGCAGCCAAGCCCCTCTGGGAACAGATACGCAGTATTTT.

This clonotype came up a few times. The V gene is TRBV4-3, the J gene TRBJ1-4; D gene ambiguous. Germline assignment: CDR1 LGHNA and CDR2 YSLEER. Trimming took 0 bases from V and 11 from J, leaving 16 bases between them. The CDR3 extends over 15 amino acids. The CDR3 is CASSQDAAQSGKLFF. The CDR3 DNA is TGCGCCAGCAGCCAAGACGCGGCCCAGTCGGGGAAACTGTTTTTT.

This clonotype was counted a few times. The J gene is TRBJ2-5, the V gene TRBV5-6; 9 nucleotides agree with TRBD2. This CDR3 region has 15 residues. The germline V gene encodes CDR1 SGHDT and CDR2 YYEEEE. V dropped 4 bases and J dropped 3; count of bases not matched to a gene: 7. CDR3 bases: TGTGCCAGCAGCAACGGGAAGCGGGGGGAAGAGACCCAGTACTTC. As protein: CASSNGKRGEETQYF.

For this clonotype: The junction shows a germline mismatch at one end, possibly a read error. The rearrangement links TRBV19 to TRBJ2-1; TRBD2 might be the D (5 bases). Germline CDR1 is LNHDA and CDR2 is SQIVND (reference sequence). This CDR3 region has 15 residues. CDR3 in DNA: TGTGCCAGTAGTATAGACAGCGGCTCCTACAATGACCAGTTCTTC. Protein product: CASSIDSGSYNDQFF.

This clonotype was observed a handful of times. The chain links TRBV18 to TRBJ1-6, with unresolved D. The CDR3 is made up of 16 amino acids. Trimming cost V 3 bases and J 7 bases, with 16 bases left between them. Germline CDR1 and CDR2: KGHSH and LQKENI. The CDR3 DNA sequence: TGTGCCAGCTCACCCGATATGCGAAGCCAAAATTCACCCCTCCACTTT. It specifies CASSPDMRSQNSPLHF.

By share, this clonotype counts as medium-sized. This rearrangement joins TRBV7-6 to TRBJ2-2; 8 bases match TRBD1. V gave up 5 bases and J gave up 7 bases; unmatched junction bases: 6. The CDR3 is 14 amino acids. CDR1 is SGHVS, CDR2 FNYEAQ, per germline. This CDR3 is CASSPQGAGGELFF. The CDR3 bases are TGTGCCAGCAGCCCCCAGGGGGCCGGCGGGGAGCTGTTTTTT.

The rearrangement links TRBV2 to TRBJ1-1, with D possibly being TRBD1 (5 bases). Trimming cost V 5 bases and J 4 bases, with 20 bases left between them. The germline V gene has CDR1 SNHLY and CDR2 FYNNEI. The CDR3 sequence is 16 residues long. As DNA, the CDR3 is TGTGCCAGCAGTTCGATGGGACGGAGTTTCCTCACTGAAGCTTTCTTT. It yields the protein CASSSMGRSFLTEAFF.

V usage is TRBV2 and J usage is TRBJ1-2; D perhaps matches TRBD1 (6 bases). The ends were cut back, 5 bases at V and 0 bases at J, with 13 bases in the middle. CDR1 is SNHLY and CDR2 is FYNNEI in the germline V gene. The CDR3 is 15 amino acids. CDR3 DNA: TGTGCCAGCAGTTCAACAGGGAGGTCTAACTATGGCTACACCTTC. Residues: CASSSTGRSNYGYTF.

This clonotype was counted a single time. The chain carries TRBV5-1 and TRBJ2-2, with D possibly being TRBD1 or TRBD2 (5 bases each). Germline V lookup: CDR1 SGHRS, CDR2 YFSETQ. V was pared by 0 bases and J by 3 bases, with 9 bases between. The CDR3 is 15 residues long. The CDR3 protein is CASSLGGVHTGELFF. The CDR3 DNA reads TGCGCCAGCAGCTTGGGAGGGGTCCACACCGGGGAGCTGTTTTTT.

The chain employs TRBV28 and TRBJ2-7; D uncertain. The germline gives CDR1 MDHEN, CDR2 SYDVKM. Trimming left V 1 base short and J 5 bases short, with 6 bases between. The CDR3 extends over 12 amino acids. CDR3 region: CASSLSAHEQYF. DNA of the CDR3: TGTGCCAGCAGTTTATCCGCTCACGAGCAGTACTTC.

This clonotype was seen ten or more times. This rearrangement joins TRBV7-2 to TRBJ2-3; 15 bases match TRBD2. The CDR3 is 16 residues long. Germline V lookup: CDR1 SGHTA, CDR2 FQGNSA. The V and J ends lost 5 bases and 6 bases, in that order; junction bases with no gene match: 6. The CDR3 DNA is TGTGCCAGCAGCGGGGGACTAGCGGGGGGCCTGGATACGCAGTATTTT. It is translated as CASSGGLAGGLDTQYF.